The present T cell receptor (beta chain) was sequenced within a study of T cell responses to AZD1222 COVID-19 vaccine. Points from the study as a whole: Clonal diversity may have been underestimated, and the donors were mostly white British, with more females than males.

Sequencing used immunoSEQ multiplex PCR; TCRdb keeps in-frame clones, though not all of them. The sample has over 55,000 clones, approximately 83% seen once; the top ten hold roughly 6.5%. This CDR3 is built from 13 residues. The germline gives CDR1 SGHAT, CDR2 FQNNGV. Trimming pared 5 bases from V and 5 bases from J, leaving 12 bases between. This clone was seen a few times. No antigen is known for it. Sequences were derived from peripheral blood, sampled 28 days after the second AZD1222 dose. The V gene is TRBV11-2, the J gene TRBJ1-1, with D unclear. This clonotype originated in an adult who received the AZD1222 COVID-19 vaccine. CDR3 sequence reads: CASSPISRTEAFF. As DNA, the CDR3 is TGTGCCAGCAGCCCCATTTCCCGGACTGAAGCTTTCTTT.